The sequence of this T cell receptor (beta chain) was determined in a study of T cells in Graves' hyperthyroidism and ophthalmopathy. Participants, patients aged 18 to 65, had newly diagnosed hyperthyroidism with a duration under 2 months. V lost 0 bases to trimming and J lost 4 bases, with 12 bases between them. The CDR3 spans 15 residues. Per the germline V gene, CDR1 is LNHNV and CDR2 is YYDKDF (reference sequence). About this clonotype: Its antigen is currently unknown.

Points from the study as a whole: Median prediction lead before ophthalmopathy onset was 6.5 months with the model.

TCR beta CDR3 regions were amplified from RNA. First-round RT-PCR targeting the TCR CDR3 was performed with the HTBI primer set. TCRdb fed the multiplex PCR reads into MiXCR, producing one record per CDR3 protein. The table includes about 770,000 distinct CDR3 sequences, 18% detected once. The genes are TRBV15 and TRBJ1-1; D gene uncertain. The sequence came from a woman between 45 and 60 years old with Graves' hyperthyroidism that later progressed to Graves' ophthalmopathy. The sequenced sample consisted of blood. The CDR3 loop reads CATSRDGSFSTEAFF. As DNA, the CDR3 is TGTGCCACCAGCAGAGACGGATCTTTCTCCACTGAAGCTTTCTTT.